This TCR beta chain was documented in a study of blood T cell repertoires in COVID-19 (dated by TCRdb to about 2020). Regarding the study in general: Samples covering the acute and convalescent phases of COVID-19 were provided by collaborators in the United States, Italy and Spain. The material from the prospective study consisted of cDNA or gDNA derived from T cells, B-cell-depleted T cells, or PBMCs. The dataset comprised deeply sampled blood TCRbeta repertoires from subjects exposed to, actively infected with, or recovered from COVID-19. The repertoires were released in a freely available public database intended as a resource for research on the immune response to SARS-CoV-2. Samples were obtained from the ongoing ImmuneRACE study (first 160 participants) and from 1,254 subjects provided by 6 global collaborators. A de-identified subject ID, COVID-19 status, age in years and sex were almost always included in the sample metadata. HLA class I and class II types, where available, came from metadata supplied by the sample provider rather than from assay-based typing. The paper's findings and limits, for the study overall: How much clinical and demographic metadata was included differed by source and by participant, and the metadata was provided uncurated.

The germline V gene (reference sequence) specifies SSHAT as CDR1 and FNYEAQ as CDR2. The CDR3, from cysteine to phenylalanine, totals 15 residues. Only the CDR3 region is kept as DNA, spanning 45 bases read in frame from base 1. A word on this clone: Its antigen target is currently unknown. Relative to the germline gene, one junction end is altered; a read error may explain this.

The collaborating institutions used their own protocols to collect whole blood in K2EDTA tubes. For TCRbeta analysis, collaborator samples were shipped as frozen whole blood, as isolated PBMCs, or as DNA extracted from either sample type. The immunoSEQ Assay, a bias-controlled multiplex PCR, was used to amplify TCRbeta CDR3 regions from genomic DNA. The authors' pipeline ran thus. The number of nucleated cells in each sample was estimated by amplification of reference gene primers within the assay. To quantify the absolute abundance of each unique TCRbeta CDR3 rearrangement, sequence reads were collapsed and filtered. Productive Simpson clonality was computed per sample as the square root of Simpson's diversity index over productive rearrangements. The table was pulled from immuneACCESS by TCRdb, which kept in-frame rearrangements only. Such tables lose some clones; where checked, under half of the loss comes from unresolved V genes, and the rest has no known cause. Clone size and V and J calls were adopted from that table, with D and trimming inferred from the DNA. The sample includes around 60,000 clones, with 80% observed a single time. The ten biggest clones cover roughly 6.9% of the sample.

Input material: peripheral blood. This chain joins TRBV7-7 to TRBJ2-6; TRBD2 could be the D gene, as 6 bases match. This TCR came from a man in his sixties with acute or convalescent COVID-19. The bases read TGTGCTAGCAGCCGCGGAGGGGCCGGGGCCAACGTCCTGACTTTC. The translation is CASSRGGAGANVLTF.